Here is one T cell receptor beta chain with its context. The target antigen is unknown. The record originates from a study of cytomegalovirus exposure and HLA in healthy donors. Study-level background: The same platform used for the roughly 610 first-cohort repertoires was also used for the roughly 130 validation repertoires, as a later analysis reported.

The donors were members of the validation cohort, which comprised roughly 130 subjects and was separate from the first cohort of roughly 700 subjects. There are 15 residues in the CDR3. V lost 0 bases and J lost 8; bases outside the gene matches: 5. Germline values: CDR1 GTSNPN, CDR2 SVGIG (reference sequence). Study-level points and caveats: In vitro assays verified that three CMV-associated chains recognized CMV antigens specifically. Cytomegalovirus status was reportedly diagnosed by the classifier with high specificity and sensitivity.

Some clones are missing from TCRdb's copy, which holds only in-frame ones; the method was immunoSEQ multiplex PCR. The data show some 170,000 clones, about nine tenths seen once. This clonotype was obtained from a man aged 25 to 40 in good health and CMV-seropositive. The V call is TRBV30, the J call TRBJ1-3; 12 bases line up with TRBD1. The sample comprised PBMCs. This CDR3 is CAWSVLGTGGDTIYF. The CDR3 DNA sequence: TGTGCCTGGAGTGTTCTGGGGACAGGGGGCGACACCATATATTTT. Together with reference TRBV30 and TRBJ1-3, the CDR3 gives the full variable domain: SQTIHQWPATLVQPVGSPLSLECTVEGTSNPNLYWYRQAAGRGLQLLFYSVGIGQISSEVPQNLSASRPQDRQFILSSKKLLLSDSGFYLCAWSVLGTGGDTIYFGEGSWLTVV.